This TCR beta chain was profiled in a study of blood T cell repertoires in COVID-19. Background on the study: The United States, Italy and Spain were the sources of the acute and convalescent COVID-19 samples.

The CDR3 has 15 residues. V lost 1 base to trimming and J lost 5 bases; unmatched junction nucleotides: 8. Germline values: CDR1 SQVTM, CDR2 ANQGSEA. Many counts were recorded for this clone. Produced via immunoSEQ multiplex PCR; TCRdb's table is partial and in-frame only. Here the sample spans approximately 220,000 clones, around nine tenths being singletons. This clonotype was sampled from a woman aged 30 to 39 who had been exposed to COVID-19. The V call is TRBV29-1, the J call TRBJ2-3, with 8 bases that match TRBD1. The material sequenced was PBMCs or T cells enriched from blood (not recorded which). The CDR3 DNA sequence: TGCAGCGTTGAAGCTGACAGGGGTTTGGGAGATACGCAGTATTTT. Its protein is CSVEADRGLGDTQYF.